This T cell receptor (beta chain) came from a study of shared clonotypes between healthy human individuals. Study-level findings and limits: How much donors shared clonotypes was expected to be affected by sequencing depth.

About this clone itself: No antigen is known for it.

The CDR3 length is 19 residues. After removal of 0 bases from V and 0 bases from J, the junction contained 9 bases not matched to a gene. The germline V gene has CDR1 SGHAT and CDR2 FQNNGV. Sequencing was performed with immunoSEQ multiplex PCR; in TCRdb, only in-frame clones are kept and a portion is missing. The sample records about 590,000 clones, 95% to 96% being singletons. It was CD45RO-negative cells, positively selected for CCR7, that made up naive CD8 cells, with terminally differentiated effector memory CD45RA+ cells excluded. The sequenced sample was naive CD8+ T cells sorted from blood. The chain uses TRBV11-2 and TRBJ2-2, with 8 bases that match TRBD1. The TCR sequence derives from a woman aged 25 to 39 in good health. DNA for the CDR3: TGTGCCAGCAGCTTAGATCCACCCCAACAGGGGGCGAACACCGGGGAGCTGTTTTTT. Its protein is CASSLDPPQQGANTGELFF.